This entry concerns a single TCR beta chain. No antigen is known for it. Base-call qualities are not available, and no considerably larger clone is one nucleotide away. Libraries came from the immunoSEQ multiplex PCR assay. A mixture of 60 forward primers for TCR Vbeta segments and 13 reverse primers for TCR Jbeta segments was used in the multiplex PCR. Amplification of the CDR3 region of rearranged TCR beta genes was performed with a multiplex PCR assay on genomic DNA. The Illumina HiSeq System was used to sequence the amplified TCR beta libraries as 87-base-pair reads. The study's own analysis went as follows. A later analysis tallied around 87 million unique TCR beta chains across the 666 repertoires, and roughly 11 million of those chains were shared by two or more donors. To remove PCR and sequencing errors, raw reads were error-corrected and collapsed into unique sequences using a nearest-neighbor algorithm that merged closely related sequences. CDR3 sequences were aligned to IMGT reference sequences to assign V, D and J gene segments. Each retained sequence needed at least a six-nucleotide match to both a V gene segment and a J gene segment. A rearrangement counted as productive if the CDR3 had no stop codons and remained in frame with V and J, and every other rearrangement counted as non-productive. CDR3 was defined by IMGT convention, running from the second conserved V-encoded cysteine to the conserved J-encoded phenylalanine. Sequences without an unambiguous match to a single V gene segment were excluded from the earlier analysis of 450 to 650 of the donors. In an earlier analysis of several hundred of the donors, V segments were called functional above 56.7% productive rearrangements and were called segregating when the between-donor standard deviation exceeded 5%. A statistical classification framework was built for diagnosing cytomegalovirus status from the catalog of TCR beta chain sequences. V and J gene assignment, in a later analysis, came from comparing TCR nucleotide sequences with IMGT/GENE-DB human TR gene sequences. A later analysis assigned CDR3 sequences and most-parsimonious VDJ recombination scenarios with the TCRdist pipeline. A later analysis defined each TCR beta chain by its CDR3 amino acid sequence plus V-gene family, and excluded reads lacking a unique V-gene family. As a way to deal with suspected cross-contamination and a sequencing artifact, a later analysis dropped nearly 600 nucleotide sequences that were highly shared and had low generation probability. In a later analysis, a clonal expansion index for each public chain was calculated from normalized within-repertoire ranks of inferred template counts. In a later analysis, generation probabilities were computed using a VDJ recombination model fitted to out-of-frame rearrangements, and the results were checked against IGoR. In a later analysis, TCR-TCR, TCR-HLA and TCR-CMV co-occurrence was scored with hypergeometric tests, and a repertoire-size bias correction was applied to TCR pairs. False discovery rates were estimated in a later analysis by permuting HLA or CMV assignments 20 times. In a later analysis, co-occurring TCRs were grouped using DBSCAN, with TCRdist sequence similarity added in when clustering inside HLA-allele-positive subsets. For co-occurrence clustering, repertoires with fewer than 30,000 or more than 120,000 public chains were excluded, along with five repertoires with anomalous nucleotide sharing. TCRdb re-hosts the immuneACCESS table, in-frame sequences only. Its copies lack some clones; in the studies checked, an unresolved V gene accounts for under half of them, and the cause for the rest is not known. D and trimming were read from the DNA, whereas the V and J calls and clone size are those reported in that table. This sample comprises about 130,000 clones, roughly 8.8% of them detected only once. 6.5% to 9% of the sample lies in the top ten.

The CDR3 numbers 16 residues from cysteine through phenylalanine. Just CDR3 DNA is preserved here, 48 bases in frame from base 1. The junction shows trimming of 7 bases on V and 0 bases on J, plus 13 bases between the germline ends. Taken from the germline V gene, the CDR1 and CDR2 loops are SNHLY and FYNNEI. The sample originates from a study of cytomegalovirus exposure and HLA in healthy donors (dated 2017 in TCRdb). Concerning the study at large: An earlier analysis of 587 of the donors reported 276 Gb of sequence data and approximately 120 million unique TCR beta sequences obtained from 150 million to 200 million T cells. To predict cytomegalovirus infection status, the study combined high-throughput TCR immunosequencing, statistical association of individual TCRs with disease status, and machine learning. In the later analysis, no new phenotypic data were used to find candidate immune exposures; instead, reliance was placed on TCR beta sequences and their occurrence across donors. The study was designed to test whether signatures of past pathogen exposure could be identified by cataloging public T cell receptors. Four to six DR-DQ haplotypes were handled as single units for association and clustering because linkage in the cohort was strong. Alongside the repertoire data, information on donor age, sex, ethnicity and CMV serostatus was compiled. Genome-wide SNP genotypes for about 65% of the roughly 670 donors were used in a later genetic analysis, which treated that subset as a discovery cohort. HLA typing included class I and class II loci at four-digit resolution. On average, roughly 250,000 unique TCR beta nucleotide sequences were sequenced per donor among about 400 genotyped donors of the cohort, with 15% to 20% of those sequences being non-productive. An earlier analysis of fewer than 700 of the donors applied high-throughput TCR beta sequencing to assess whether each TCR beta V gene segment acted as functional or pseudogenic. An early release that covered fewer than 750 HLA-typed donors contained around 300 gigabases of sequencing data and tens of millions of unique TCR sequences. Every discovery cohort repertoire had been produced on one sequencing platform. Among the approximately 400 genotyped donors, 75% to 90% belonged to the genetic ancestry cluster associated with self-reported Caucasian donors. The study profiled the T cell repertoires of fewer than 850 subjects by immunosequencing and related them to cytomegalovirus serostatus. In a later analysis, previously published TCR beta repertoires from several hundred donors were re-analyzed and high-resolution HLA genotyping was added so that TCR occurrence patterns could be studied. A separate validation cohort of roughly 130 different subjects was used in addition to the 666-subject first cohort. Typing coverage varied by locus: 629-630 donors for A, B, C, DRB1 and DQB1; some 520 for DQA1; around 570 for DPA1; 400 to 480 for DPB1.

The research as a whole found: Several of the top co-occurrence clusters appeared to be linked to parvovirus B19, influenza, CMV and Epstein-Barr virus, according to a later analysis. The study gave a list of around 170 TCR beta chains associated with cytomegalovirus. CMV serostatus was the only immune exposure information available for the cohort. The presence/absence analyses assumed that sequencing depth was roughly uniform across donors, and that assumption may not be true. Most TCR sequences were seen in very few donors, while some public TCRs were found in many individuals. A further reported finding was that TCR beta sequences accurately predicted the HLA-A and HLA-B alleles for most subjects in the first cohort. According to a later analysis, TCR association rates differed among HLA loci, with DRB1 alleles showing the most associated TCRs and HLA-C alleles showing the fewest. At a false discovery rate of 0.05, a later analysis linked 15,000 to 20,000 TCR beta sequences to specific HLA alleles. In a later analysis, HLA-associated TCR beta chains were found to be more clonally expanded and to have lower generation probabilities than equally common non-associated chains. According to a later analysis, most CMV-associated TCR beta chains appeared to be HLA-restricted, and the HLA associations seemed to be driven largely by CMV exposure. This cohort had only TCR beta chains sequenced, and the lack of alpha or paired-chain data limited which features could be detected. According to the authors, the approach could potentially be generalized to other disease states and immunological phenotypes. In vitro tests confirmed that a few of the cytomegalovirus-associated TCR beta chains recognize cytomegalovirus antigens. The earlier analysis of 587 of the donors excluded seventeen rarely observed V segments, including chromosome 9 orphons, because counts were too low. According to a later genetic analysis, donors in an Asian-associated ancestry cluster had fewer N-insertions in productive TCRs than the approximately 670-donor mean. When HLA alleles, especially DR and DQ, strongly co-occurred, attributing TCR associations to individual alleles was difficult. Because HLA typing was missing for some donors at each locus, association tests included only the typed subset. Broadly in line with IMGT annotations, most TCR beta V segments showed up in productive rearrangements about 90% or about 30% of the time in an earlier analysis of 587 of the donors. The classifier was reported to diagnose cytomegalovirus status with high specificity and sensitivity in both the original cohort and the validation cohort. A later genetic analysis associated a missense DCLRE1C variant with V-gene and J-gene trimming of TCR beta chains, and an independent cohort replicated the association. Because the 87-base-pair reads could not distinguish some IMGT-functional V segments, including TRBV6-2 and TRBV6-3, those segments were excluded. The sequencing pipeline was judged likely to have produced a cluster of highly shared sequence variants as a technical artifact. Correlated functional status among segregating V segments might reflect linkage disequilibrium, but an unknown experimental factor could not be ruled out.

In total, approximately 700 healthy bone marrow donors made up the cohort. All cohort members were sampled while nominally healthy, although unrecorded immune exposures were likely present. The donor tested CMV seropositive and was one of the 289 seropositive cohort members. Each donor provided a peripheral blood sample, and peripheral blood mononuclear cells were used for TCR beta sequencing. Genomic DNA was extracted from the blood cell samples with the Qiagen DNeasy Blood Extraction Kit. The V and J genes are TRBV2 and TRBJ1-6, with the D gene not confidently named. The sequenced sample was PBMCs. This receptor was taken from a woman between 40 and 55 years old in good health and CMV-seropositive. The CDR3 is CASTPIGSSYNSPLHF. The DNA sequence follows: TGTGCCAGCACCCCGATAGGGAGCTCCTATAATTCACCCCTCCACTTT.